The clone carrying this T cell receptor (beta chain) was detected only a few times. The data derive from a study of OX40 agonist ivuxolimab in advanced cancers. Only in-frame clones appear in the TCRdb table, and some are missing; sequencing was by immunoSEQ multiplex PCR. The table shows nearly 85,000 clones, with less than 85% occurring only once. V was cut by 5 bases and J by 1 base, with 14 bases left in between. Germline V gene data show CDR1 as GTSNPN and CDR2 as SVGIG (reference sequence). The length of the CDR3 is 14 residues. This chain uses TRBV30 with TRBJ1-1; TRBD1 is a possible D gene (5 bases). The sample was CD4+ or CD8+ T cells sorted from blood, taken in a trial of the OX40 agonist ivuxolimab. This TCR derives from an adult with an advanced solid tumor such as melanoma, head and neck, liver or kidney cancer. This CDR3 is CAWYQGNRNTEAFF. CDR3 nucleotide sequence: TGTGCCTGGTACCAGGGTAACCGGAACACTGAAGCTTTCTTT.